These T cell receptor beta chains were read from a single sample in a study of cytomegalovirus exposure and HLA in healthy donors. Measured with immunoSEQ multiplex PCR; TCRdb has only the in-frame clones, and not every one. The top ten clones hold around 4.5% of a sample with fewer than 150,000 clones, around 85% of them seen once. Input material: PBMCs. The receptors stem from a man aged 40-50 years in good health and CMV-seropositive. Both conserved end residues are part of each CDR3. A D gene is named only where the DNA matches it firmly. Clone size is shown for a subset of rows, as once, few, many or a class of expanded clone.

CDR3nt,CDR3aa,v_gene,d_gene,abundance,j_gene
TGTGCCAGCAGCTTATCCCCAGGCACCTACGAGCAGTACTTC,CASSLSPGTYEQYF,TRBV11-2,.,.,TRBJ2-7
TGTGCCTCCCAGGGAGCTAGCGGGATGGATACGCAGTATTTT,CASQGASGMDTQYF,TRBV10-3,TRBD2,.,TRBJ2-3
TGTTCCAGCAGCTTAGGGCAGGGCTATGGCTACACCTTC,CSSSLGQGYGYTF,TRBV7-3,.,.,TRBJ1-2
TGTGCCATCACCGGACAGGGGAATGGCTACACCTTC,CAITGQGNGYTF,TRBV10-3,TRBD1,once,TRBJ1-2
TGTGCCAGCCCTGGCCGGGAGGGCCGAGCGCAGTATTTT,CASPGREGRAQYF,TRBV2,TRBD2,.,TRBJ2-3
TGTGCCAGCAGTCAGGGGGCTCGGGTGACAGATACGCAGTATTTT,CASSQGARVTDTQYF,TRBV6-5,TRBD1,.,TRBJ2-3
TGTGCCAGCAGCGTTTCCTGGGCCGCTTCGGACAGGGCCGCCGGGGAGCTGTTTTTT,CASSVSWAASDRAAGELFF,TRBV7-9,TRBD1,.,TRBJ2-2
TGTGCCAGCAGCACCGACCGGGACAGGGCTCCCTACGAGCAGTACTTC,CASSTDRDRAPYEQYF,TRBV5-6,TRBD1,.,TRBJ2-7
TGTGCCAGCAGCTTTTTCGGGATGGGTAATTCACCCCTCCACTTT,CASSFFGMGNSPLHF,TRBV7-2,.,.,TRBJ1-6
TGTGCCAGTAGGGGACAGATAACAGATACGCAGTATTTT,CASRGQITDTQYF,TRBV19,TRBD1,.,TRBJ2-3
TGCGCCAGCCAAGTAGGCGGCCTTGGTGAAGCTTTCTTT,CASQVGGLGEAFF,TRBV10-2,.,.,TRBJ1-1
TGTGCCAGCAGTGAAGCCTTGGCAGTAAATCAGCCCCAGCATTTT,CASSEALAVNQPQHF,TRBV2,.,.,TRBJ1-5
TGTGCCAGCTCACCGCGACAGGGGGCGAAGACCCAGTACTTC,CASSPRQGAKTQYF,TRBV18,TRBD1,many,TRBJ2-5
TGCGCCAGCAGTGAGTATGCGGGAAGACCCTCCAATGAGCAGTTCTTC,CASSEYAGRPSNEQFF,TRBV10-1,.,.,TRBJ2-1
TGTGCCAGCAACGCGGGCTTCTACGAGCAGTACTTC,CASNAGFYEQYF,TRBV2,.,few,TRBJ2-7
TGCAGCGTAGCGGACAGCTCCTACGAGCAGTACTTC,CSVADSSYEQYF,TRBV29-1,.,.,TRBJ2-7
TGTGCCAGCAGCGAGTATCCCGCAACTAATGAAAAACTGTTTTTT,CASSEYPATNEKLFF,TRBV6-1,.,.,TRBJ1-4
TGCGCCAGGACGAAGGGACAGGGGATGGGGAACACTGAAGCTTTCTTT,CARTKGQGMGNTEAFF,TRBV10-2,TRBD1,.,TRBJ1-1
TGTGCCAGTAGTATACAAGGGACAGGGTCTACTGGGGCCAACGTCCTGACTTTC,CASSIQGTGSTGANVLTF,TRBV19,TRBD1,.,TRBJ2-6
TGCGCCAGCAGAGCGCGCGGGGGGGCCTACAATGAGCAGTTCTTC,CASRARGGAYNEQFF,TRBV5-1,TRBD2,.,TRBJ2-1
TGTGCCAGCAGCTTAATGGCTAGCGGGGGCTACGAGCAGTACTTC,CASSLMASGGYEQYF,TRBV5-4,TRBD2,.,TRBJ2-7
TGCAGCGTTGGGTTGGTAGTACAAGAGACCCAGTACTTC,CSVGLVVQETQYF,TRBV29-1,.,.,TRBJ2-5
TGTGCTAGTGGTTTGGTACGGGGTGGCAGGGGCACTTACAATGAGCAGTTCTTC,CASGLVRGGRGTYNEQFF,TRBV12-5,.,few,TRBJ2-1
TGTGCCAGCAGCTTACAGGGGAACACTGAAGCTTTCTTT,CASSLQGNTEAFF,TRBV7-3,.,.,TRBJ1-1
TGTGCCAGCAGTAAGGGGCGGCGGGGGTACGAGCAGTACTTC,CASSKGRRGYEQYF,TRBV27,TRBD2,once,TRBJ2-7
TGTGCCAGCAGTTCCGCGGTAGCTAACTATGGCTACACCTTC,CASSSAVANYGYTF,TRBV6-5,.,.,TRBJ1-2
TGTGCCAGCAGCTTCTTACAGGGCGTTGGGCAGTACTTC,CASSFLQGVGQYF,TRBV11-2,.,.,TRBJ2-7
TGTGCCAGCAGCCAGACGGGGTGGGGGAACACTGAAGCTTTCTTT,CASSQTGWGNTEAFF,TRBV11-2,.,.,TRBJ1-1
TGTGCCAGCAGTTCCGGGGGGGTTGATGAGCAGTTCTTC,CASSSGGVDEQFF,TRBV7-3,TRBD2,.,TRBJ2-1
TGTGCCAGCAGCCCAACGGGACAGGGGGCAAGGGGCTACACCTTC,CASSPTGQGARGYTF,TRBV5-4,TRBD1,once,TRBJ1-2
TGCGCCAGCAGCCCGCAGGGTAGCGGGTTCCGTAATTCCTACAATGAGCAGTTCTTC,CASSPQGSGFRNSYNEQFF,TRBV5-1,TRBD2,.,TRBJ2-1
TGTGCCAGCAGTAGGGGAGGGAATCCCAAAAACATTCAGTACTTC,CASSRGGNPKNIQYF,TRBV6-1,TRBD2,.,TRBJ2-4
TGCGCCAGCAGCCAAGGTGTACAGGGGGCCTACGAGCAGTACTTC,CASSQGVQGAYEQYF,TRBV4-3,TRBD1,.,TRBJ2-7